A selection of T cell receptor beta chains follows, all from one sample in a study of tumor-infiltrating lymphocytes in primary liver carcinoma. TCRdb fed the multiplex PCR reads into MiXCR, producing one record per CDR3 protein. The sample gives roughly 32,000 distinct CDR3 sequences, roughly two thirds of which show up once; more than 30% is in the top ten. The sequencing sample was made of liver tumor tissue from sampling region 3. The receptor source for this set is a woman in her twenties or thirties with primary liver carcinoma and hepatitis B virus infection. Both conserved end residues are part of each CDR3. The order of the fields is V gene, D gene, J gene, clone size, CDR3 DNA, CDR3 protein. A D gene is named only where the DNA matches it firmly. Part of the rows lack a size; the others show once, few, many or a class for expanded clones.

TRBV11-2	TRBD2	TRBJ2-2	many	TGTGCCAGCAGCCCCCTCCTAGCGGGAGGCACCGGGGAGCTGTTTTTT	CASSPLLAGGTGELFF
TRBV11-3	TRBD2	TRBJ2-1	NA	TGTGCCAGCAACTTAGGAATTAGCGGGAAGCTTGAACAGTTGTTC	CASNLGISGKLEQLF
TRBV14	NA	TRBJ2-4	NA	TGTGCCAGCAGCCATCGGGAGACGCCCGAAAACATTCAGTACTTC	CASSHRETPENIQYF
TRBV11-2	TRBD2	TRBJ2-3	NA	TGTGTCAGCAGCTTAGGTGGGGCGGGAGTCACAGATACGCAGTATTTT	CVSSLGGAGVTDTQYF
TRBV11-2	TRBD2	TRBJ2-3	many	TGTGCTAGCAGCTTAACGGGACTAGCGGGAGGGCCGACATATACGCAGTATTTT	CASSLTGLAGGPTYTQYF
TRBV7-8	NA	TRBJ2-3	few	TGTGTCAGCAGCTTAGCGCCGACCAGCAATCAGCCCCAGTATTTT	CVSSLAPTSNQPQYF
TRBV11-2	NA	TRBJ2-1	NA	TGTACCAACAGCTTATCGATTACGAATGAGCAGTTCTTC	CTNSLSITNEQFF
TRBV11-2	NA	TRBJ1-4	many	TGTGCCAGCAGCAAGACTTCAGGAGGAACAAATGAAAAGCTGTTTTTT	CASSKTSGGTNEKLFF
TRBV5-1	NA	TRBJ2-2	NA	TGCATCAGCAGTTTGGCCGGCGGGGCATGGACCGGGGAGCTGTTTTTT	CISSLAGGAWTGELFF
TRBV6-2/TRBV6-3	NA	TRBJ1-5	NA	TGTGCCTGCAAAGAGCCTAGAGATAGCAATCAACCCCAGCATTTT	CACKEPRDSNQPQHF
TRBV28	NA	TRBJ2-2	NA	TGTGTCAGCAGTTTGAGCGGCAACGGGGAGCTGTTTTTT	CVSSLSGNGELFF
TRBV18	TRBD1	TRBJ2-3	NA	TGTGCCAGCTCAGACCGGGACAGGGGGATAGATACGCAGTATTTT	CASSDRDRGIDTQYF
TRBV11-2	NA	TRBJ2-3	many	TGTGCCAGCAGCCCCGAGAGGGGGGGATATAGCGGCCGCACAGATAGGCAGTATTTT	CASSPERGGYSGRTDRQYF
TRBV29-1	TRBD2	TRBJ2-3	medium-sized	TGCAGCGTTATCAGCGGGAGATGGGCCACAGATACGCAGTATTTT	CSVISGRWATDTQYF
TRBV11-2	NA	TRBJ2-1	once	TGTGACAGCAGCTTAGGGAGTCTAGACTACAATGGGCAGTTCTTC	CDSSLGSLDYNGQFF
TRBV7-2	NA	TRBJ2-1	once	TGTTCCAGCAGCAAAGGGTATCTGACTGCCTATGAGCAGTTCTTC	CSSSKGYLTAYEQFF
TRBV6-5	TRBD2	TRBJ2-7	NA	TGTACCAGCAGTTACCTAGTGGGAGGGTCCTACGAGCAGTACTTC	CTSSYLVGGSYEQYF
TRBV6-5	NA	TRBJ2-5	NA	TGTGCCAGTAGTCAAGCGGAATCTTGGGAGACCCATTACTTC	CASSQAESWETHYF
TRBV11-2	TRBD2	TRBJ2-1	NA	TGTACCAGCAGCTTTCGACTAGCGGGAGATTTCGATGAGCAGTTCTTC	CTSSFRLAGDFDEQFF
TRBV11-2	NA	TRBJ2-3	NA	TGTGCCAGCAGGTTAGAGGTTCGAACGGGGGTCACAGATACGCAGTATTTT	CASRLEVRTGVTDTQYF
TRBV7-9	NA	TRBJ2-2	many	TGTGCCAGCAGCTTATTGGGGTCCCCTAACACCGGGGAGCTGTTTTTT	CASSLLGSPNTGELFF
TRBV5-6	NA	TRBJ2-2	NA	TGTGCCTGCAGCTTGGCGCCCAGAGTCACCGGGGAGCTGTTATTT	CACSLAPRVTGELLF